This passage covers 10 T cell receptor beta chains from one sample sequenced in a study of blood T cell repertoires in COVID-19. Here immunoSEQ multiplex PCR was the method, and the copy in TCRdb shows in-frame clones only, minus some. The table includes roughly 48,000 clones, over 85% detected once. Sequencing was performed on peripheral blood. The receptors shown here come from a man aged 55 to 70 with COVID-19, enrolled during active disease.

J is TRBJ2-5 and V is TRBV7-9; the match to TRBD2 covers 7 bases. Germline V gene lookup returns CDR1 SEHNR and CDR2 FQNEAQ (reference sequence). The CDR3 length is 16 residues. V shed 4 bases, J shed 0 bases, and the junction held 8 bases outside the gene matches. The CDR3 DNA follows: TGTGCCAGCAGCTCGCCAAGCGGGGCCTACCAAGAGACCCAGTACTTC. Its translation: CASSSPSGAYQETQYF.

V usage is TRBV7-9 and J usage is TRBJ2-4; 11 nucleotides line up with TRBD2. V gave up 1 base and J gave up 7 bases; unmatched junction bases: 3. This CDR3 comprises 15 residues. Germline loops: CDR1 SEHNR, CDR2 FQNEAQ (reference sequence). CDR3 bases: TGTGCCAGCAGCTTAGATCCTAGCGGGAGGAACATTCAGTACTTC. Translation gives CASSLDPSGRNIQYF.

The rearrangement uses TRBV11-2 and TRBJ1-5; D is undetermined. V lost 0 bases and J lost 8, with 8 bases in between. The CDR3 is 13 amino acids. Germline CDR1 reads SGHAT; CDR2 reads FQNNGV. As DNA, the CDR3 is TGTGCCAGCAGCTTAGATTACGGGGAGCCCCAGCATTTT. Translated: CASSLDYGEPQHF.

In nucleotides, the CDR3 is TGTGCCAGTAGGGACAGGGGGACTTCTGGGGCCAACGTCCTGACTTTC. Its protein product is CASRDRGTSGANVLTF. V usage is TRBV19 and J usage is TRBJ2-6, with TRBD1 matching over 10 bases. The ends lost 6 bases at V and 1 base at J; junction bases unmatched: 3. From germline, CDR1 is LNHDA and CDR2 SQIVND (reference sequence). This CDR3 is built from 16 residues.

The chain couples TRBV27 to TRBJ1-1; possibly TRBD1 for D (5 bases). CDR3 size: 14 residues. Germline assignment: CDR1 MNHEY and CDR2 SMNVEV (reference sequence). V was cut by 6 bases and J by 6 bases, with 17 bases left in between. CDR3 protein: CASRSPGPVAEAFF. For the CDR3, the DNA is TGTGCCAGCAGGTCCCCAGGGCCCGTCGCTGAAGCTTTCTTT.

The V and J genes are TRBV19 and TRBJ2-7, with 7 positions matching TRBD1. J was trimmed by 0 bases and V by 3 bases; bases with no gene match: 5. This CDR3 comprises 15 residues. The V gene's germline CDR1 is LNHDA and CDR2 SQIVND (reference sequence). CDR3: CASSIVGGYSYEQYF. The CDR3, as DNA: TGTGCCAGTAGTATCGTAGGGGGCTACTCCTACGAGCAGTACTTC.

J is TRBJ1-2 and V is TRBV5-1; TRBD1 might be the D (5 bases). This CDR3 region has 13 residues. The V and J ends lost 1 base and 6 bases respectively, with 10 bases between them. Looked up from germline, CDR1 is SGHRS and CDR2 is YFSETQ. CDR3 residues: CASSLPGGDGYTF. The CDR3 DNA reads TGCGCCAGCAGCTTGCCCGGGGGGGATGGCTACACCTTC.

This chain links TRBV24-1 with TRBJ2-3, with D possibly matching TRBD2 (5 bases). The V end lost 2 bases, the J end lost 0 bases, and 8 bases lay between the germline ends. The CDR3 length is 15 residues. Germline assignment: CDR1 KGHDR and CDR2 SFDVKD. The CDR3 loop reads CATSDSRTSTDTQYF. In DNA, the CDR3 is TGTGCCACCAGTGATTCCCGGACTAGCACAGATACGCAGTATTTT.

The chain is built from TRBV7-3 and TRBJ1-1, with a possible D match to TRBD1 (5 bases). The length of the CDR3 is 15 residues. Trimming shortened V by 1 base and J by 6 bases, and 15 bases separated the two germline ends. Germline V gene sequence: CDR1 SGHTA, CDR2 FQGTGA. The CDR3 sequence is CASSLRRQGGPEAFF. The CDR3 nucleotides are TGTGCCAGCAGCTTAAGAAGGCAGGGCGGCCCTGAAGCTTTCTTT.

J is TRBJ1-1 and V is TRBV7-2; a possible D gene is TRBD1 (5 bases). The germline CDR1 and CDR2 sequences are SGHTA and FQGNSA. V was shortened by 2 bases and J by 8 bases, with 9 bases between the two germline ends. This CDR3 contains 12 residues. The CDR3 loop reads CASSLSGLEAFF. As DNA, the CDR3 is TGTGCCAGCAGCTTATCGGGACTAGAAGCTTTCTTT.